This T cell receptor beta chain was found in a study of T cell changes during pregnancy in multiple sclerosis. TCRdb keeps only in-frame clones here, not all; method: immunoSEQ multiplex PCR. The profile shows 50,000 or so clones, approximately 92% of them singletons. This specimen consisted of CD4+ T cells from peripheral blood mononuclear cells, obtained in the third trimester of pregnancy. The origin of this receptor is a female donor with multiple sclerosis, enrolled in a pregnancy study.

CDR3 in DNA: TGTGCCAGTAGTGACAGGGACAGATCCGAGCAGTACTTC. It translates to CASSDRDRSEQYF. V usage is TRBV19 and J usage is TRBJ2-7, with 7 bases matching TRBD1. Germline V lookup: CDR1 LNHDA, CDR2 SQIVND (reference sequence). Trimming removed 5 bases from V and 6 bases from J; junction bases left unmatched: 7. This CDR3 has 13 amino acids. Complete variable domain (other parts from reference TRBV19 and TRBJ2-7): DGGITQSPKYLFRKEGQNVTLSCEQNLNHDAMYWYRQDPGQGLRLIYYSQIVNDFQKGDIAEGYSVSREKKESFPLTVTSAQKNPTAFYLCASSDRDRSEQYFGPGTRLTVT.